These 26 T cell receptor beta chains were all obtained from the same sample, sequenced in a study of blood T cell repertoires in COVID-19. The data were produced by immunoSEQ multiplex PCR, yet TCRdb's version contains in-frame clones alone and is incomplete. The repertoire holds more than 250,000 clones, with approximately 90% as singletons. The sequenced material came from peripheral blood. All receptors derive from a woman aged 25 to 39 with COVID-19, enrolled during active disease.

This rearrangement joins TRBV5-4 to TRBJ2-7; D possibly corresponds to TRBD1 (5 bases). Germline CDR1 and CDR2: SGHNT and YYREEE (reference sequence). Trimming pared 4 bases from V and 6 bases from J, leaving 14 bases between. This CDR3 spans 13 amino acids. CDR3 sequence: CASSARVGSEQYF. In nucleotides, the CDR3 is TGTGCCAGCAGCGCCAGGGTGGGCTCCGAGCAGTACTTC.

The gene calls are TRBV29-1 and TRBJ1-3, with D possibly TRBD1 on 5 matching bases. Trimming removed 7 bases from V and 4 bases from J, with 8 bases in between. This CDR3 comprises 11 residues. Germline values: CDR1 SQVTM, CDR2 ANQGSEA. This CDR3 is CSAGLGNTIYF. The CDR3 bases are TGCAGCGCGGGACTGGGAAACACCATATATTTT.

The J gene is TRBJ2-5, the V gene TRBV5-4, with no clear D. V lost 1 base, J lost 3 bases, and 7 bases lay in between. CDR1 and CDR2 from the germline V gene are SGHNT and YYREEE (reference sequence). The CDR3 loop spans 13 amino acids. The chain's CDR3 is CASSLRGEETQYF. Here the CDR3 DNA reads TGTGCCAGCAGCTTGAGAGGTGAAGAGACCCAGTACTTC.

Notes on this clone: Additional DNA sequences in this sample encode the identical CDR3. The chain employs TRBV6-5 and TRBJ1-5; 9 bases fit TRBD1. The CDR3 runs to 15 residues. Germline V gene data show CDR1 as MNHEY and CDR2 as SVGAGI. Trimming at V came to 6 bases and at J to 1 base, leaving 4 bases not matched to a gene. The CDR3 DNA is TGTGCCAGCAGCCGCGACAGGGGGAGCAATCAGCCCCAGCATTTT. Protein: CASSRDRGSNQPQHF.

This sequence joins TRBV28 and TRBJ1-2, with no clear D. Germline values: CDR1 MDHEN, CDR2 SYDVKM. Trimming removed 4 bases at V and 7 bases at J, with 10 bases between. CDR3 size: 12 residues. The CDR3 loop reads CASSSPRSGYTF. The CDR3 nucleotides are TGTGCCAGCAGTTCCCCTAGATCTGGCTACACCTTC.

This chain links TRBV18 with TRBJ1-2, with TRBD1 matching 9 bases. Per the germline V gene, CDR1 is KGHSH and CDR2 is LQKENI. Trimming at V came to 8 bases and at J to 6 bases, leaving 13 bases not matched to a gene. The CDR3 spans 15 residues. This CDR3 reads CASQYSTGTGNGYTF. CDR3 coding DNA: TGTGCCAGCCAATACAGTACCGGGACAGGGAATGGCTACACCTTC. Full variable domain (outside the CDR3, taken from reference TRBV18 and TRBJ1-2): NAGVMQNPRHLVRRRGQEARLRCSPMKGHSHVYWYRQLPEEGLKFMVYLQKENIIDESGMPKERFSAEFPKEGPSILRIQQVVRGDSAAYFCASQYSTGTGNGYTFGSGTRLTVV.

The V gene is TRBV3-1 (or the pseudogene TRBV3-2), the J gene TRBJ1-2; D possibly corresponds to TRBD1 (5 bases). The CDR3 covers 15 residues. Germline CDR1 and CDR2: LGHDT and YNNKEL (reference sequence). Trimming took off 1 base at V and 7 bases at J, with 16 bases between the two ends. In DNA form, the CDR3 reads TGTGCCAGCAGCCAAGTCGGACCTAGGACAAGTGGCTACACCTTC. It encodes CASSQVGPRTSGYTF.

The J gene is TRBJ2-7, the V gene TRBV4-2, with 7 bases matching TRBD1. The CDR3 is 17 residues long. The germline gives CDR1 LGHNA, CDR2 YNFKEQ. V shed 4 bases, J shed 5 bases, and the junction held 17 bases outside the gene matches. CDR3 sequence reads: CASSPTTLRQGSDEQYF. The CDR3 coding sequence is TGTGCCAGCAGCCCCACCACCCTGCGACAGGGTAGCGACGAGCAGTACTTC.

This chain uses TRBV19 with TRBJ2-1; 7 bases map to TRBD2. Losses at the gene ends were 3 bases for V and 4 bases for J; bases not matched to a gene: 6. This CDR3 is 15 amino acids long. Germline V lookup: CDR1 LNHDA, CDR2 SQIVND (reference sequence). Here the CDR3 DNA reads TGTGCCAGTAGTATCGATCCGGGGGGATACAATGAGCAGTTCTTC. Encoded protein: CASSIDPGGYNEQFF.

The V and J genes are TRBV2 and TRBJ2-1, with D possibly matching TRBD1 (5 bases). Trimming removed 6 bases from V and 3 bases from J, with 6 bases in between. The CDR3 spans 12 residues. Per the germline V gene, CDR1 is SNHLY and CDR2 is FYNNEI. The CDR3 is CASRQVYNEQFF. CDR3 bases: TGTGCCAGCAGACAGGTCTACAATGAGCAGTTCTTC.

V usage is TRBV29-1 and J usage is TRBJ2-3, with D unresolved. From germline, CDR1 is SQVTM and CDR2 ANQGSEA. The V end lost 4 bases, the J end lost 4 bases, and 21 bases lay between the germline ends. The CDR3 spans 16 residues. This chain's CDR3 is CSVVTLTLTRADTQYF. CDR3 nucleotides: TGCAGCGTTGTTACCCTGACCCTCACTCGGGCAGATACGCAGTATTTT.

The rearrangement uses TRBV4-2 and TRBJ1-1; D gene ambiguous. The CDR3 covers 15 residues. V was trimmed by 4 bases and J by 5 bases, leaving 17 bases between them. The germline V gene encodes CDR1 LGHNA and CDR2 YNFKEQ. The DNA of the CDR3 is TGTGCCAGCAGCCGCTTAGAGGGTGGCGGAACTGAAGCTTTCTTT. Amino acid sequence: CASSRLEGGGTEAFF.

The CDR3 region has the DNA TGTGCCAGCAGTTACGCCGGGACAGGGGTGGGCTACACCTTC. Translated: CASSYAGTGVGYTF. The J gene is TRBJ1-2, the V gene TRBV27; 10 bases map to TRBD1. The ends lost 4 bases at V and 8 bases at J; junction bases unmatched: 7. Germline V gives CDR1 MNHEY, CDR2 SMNVEV (reference sequence). This CDR3 contains 14 residues.

This clone appeared a few times. This chain uses TRBV7-3 with TRBJ1-2, with 9 bases fitting TRBD1. The germline CDR1 and CDR2 sequences are SGHTA and FQGTGA. Trimming at V came to 5 bases and at J to 4 bases, leaving 8 bases not matched to a gene. The CDR3 extends over 15 amino acids. CDR3 sequence reads: CASSITGGQGYGYTF. The CDR3 nucleotides are TGTGCCAGCAGCATCACAGGGGGCCAGGGCTATGGCTACACCTTC.

The chain combines TRBV30 with TRBJ1-2; D unresolved. The CDR3 is 12 residues long. The germline gives CDR1 GTSNPN, CDR2 SVGIG (reference sequence). Trimming pared 5 bases from V and 7 bases from J, leaving 14 bases between. The CDR3 coding sequence is TGTGCCTGGGCCACTGCCTACGGTGGCTACACCTTC. Translation: CAWATAYGGYTF. Full variable domain (remainder filled in from reference TRBV30 and TRBJ1-2): SQTIHQWPATLVQPVGSPLSLECTVEGTSNPNLYWYRQAAGRGLQLLFYSVGIGQISSEVPQNLSASRPQDRQFILSSKKLLLSDSGFYLCAWATAYGGYTFGSGTRLTVV.

The rearrangement joins TRBV7-2 to TRBJ2-3; TRBD1 matches 7 bases. Trimming took 5 bases from V and 6 from J; bases not matched to a gene: 8. This CDR3 contains 14 residues. Germline V gene data show CDR1 as SGHTA and CDR2 as FQGNSA. CDR3 in amino acids: CASSPRDSLDTQYF. The CDR3 DNA reads TGTGCCAGCAGCCCCAGGGACAGTTTGGATACGCAGTATTTT.

V gene TRBV6-5 combines with J gene TRBJ1-3; D gene uncertain. The CDR3 length is 14 residues. V lost 5 bases and J 3 bases, leaving 11 bases between the germline ends. Germline V lookup: CDR1 MNHEY, CDR2 SVGAGI. The CDR3 DNA reads as TGTGCCAGCAGTCGCGGGGTTAGTGGAAACACCATATATTTT. Translated, it gives CASSRGVSGNTIYF.

The chain joins TRBV28 to TRBJ2-1, with 7 bases matching TRBD2. Germline CDR1 reads MDHEN; CDR2 reads SYDVKM. The CDR3 consists of 13 residues. The J segment lost 1 base and the V segment lost 8 bases, leaving 2 bases of the junction unmatched. The CDR3 region has the DNA TGTGCCAGCGGGGGAGGGTCCTACAATGAGCAGTTCTTC. The encoded protein is CASGGGSYNEQFF.

The rearrangement joins TRBV12-5 to TRBJ2-3; D is uncertain. From germline, CDR1 is LGHNT and CDR2 FRNRAP. Trimming removed 6 bases from V and 4 bases from J, with 17 bases in between. The CDR3 is 15 residues long. CDR3: CASGLTLGYPDTQYF. In DNA form, the CDR3 reads TGTGCTAGTGGCCTGACATTAGGTTATCCAGATACGCAGTATTTT.

The chain has TRBV27 and TRBJ2-1; TRBD2 aligns across 9 bases. This CDR3 comprises 14 residues. V shed 2 bases, J shed 9 bases, and the junction held 5 bases outside the gene matches. Germline V CDR1 and CDR2: MNHEY, SMNVEV (reference sequence). The CDR3, as DNA: TGTGCCAGCAGTTTAGCGGGGGGGAGTATTGAGCAGTTCTTC. This sequence encodes CASSLAGGSIEQFF.

This sequence joins TRBV3-1 (or the pseudogene TRBV3-2) and TRBJ2-7; 11 bases line up with TRBD2. Germline-derived CDR1 and CDR2 are LGHDT and YNNKEL (reference sequence). This CDR3 comprises 15 residues. The V and J ends lost 4 bases and 3 bases, in that order; junction bases with no gene match: 5. The CDR3 DNA reads as TGTGCCAGCAGCCCCGGGACTAGCGGATACTACGAGCAGTACTTC. Translated: CASSPGTSGYYEQYF.

The chain links TRBV28 to TRBJ1-2, with a tentative D call TRBD1 (6 bases). The V gene's germline CDR1 is MDHEN and CDR2 SYDVKM. This CDR3 is built from 15 residues. Deletions cut 4 bases from V and 7 bases from J, with 19 bases between. The CDR3 nucleotides read TGTGCCAGCAGTTGGCGGACAGTAGGGGCGGGTGGCTACACCTTC. Protein sequence: CASSWRTVGAGGYTF.

The genes are TRBV11-1 and TRBJ2-1, with D perhaps TRBD1 (6 bases). Trimming shortened V by 5 bases and J by 8 bases, and 19 bases separated the two germline ends. Germline V lookup: CDR1 SGHAT, CDR2 FQDESV (reference sequence). The CDR3 extends over 15 amino acids. The CDR3 here is CASSPSVQGIHEQFF. CDR3 nucleotides: TGTGCCAGCAGCCCCTCGGTACAGGGAATTCATGAGCAGTTCTTC.

This chain joins TRBV20-1 and TRBJ1-5; tentative D call: TRBD1 (6 bases). The CDR3 contains 15 residues. V was shortened by 3 bases and J by 2 bases, with 14 bases between the two germline ends. CDR1 DFQATT and CDR2 SNEGSKA come from the germline V gene (reference sequence). As DNA, the CDR3 is TGCAGTGCTAGTCACAGGGTGGTTGGCAATCAGCCCCAGCATTTT. The encoded protein is CSASHRVVGNQPQHF.

This clone was observed a handful of times. This sample includes further DNA sequences coding for the same CDR3. The chain carries TRBV5-1 and TRBJ2-5; TRBD2 aligns across 11 bases. Per the germline V gene, CDR1 is SGHRS and CDR2 is YFSETQ. The CDR3 is 16 residues long. Trimming at V came to 0 bases and at J to 1 base, leaving 2 bases not matched to a gene. Here the CDR3 DNA reads TGCGCCAGCAGCTTGGTTCTAGCGGGGGGCCAAGAGACCCAGTACTTC. Amino acids: CASSLVLAGGQETQYF.

Comment on this clone: This same CDR3 is encoded by further DNA sequences in the sample. The chain has TRBV18 and TRBJ1-1; weak D call: TRBD1 (5 bases). In germline, CDR1 is KGHSH, CDR2 LQKENI. The CDR3 is 13 amino acids. The germline V and J ends were trimmed by 3 bases and 2 bases, with 7 bases remaining between them. The CDR3 sequence: CASSPQGNTEAFF. As DNA, the CDR3 is TGTGCCAGCTCACCTCAGGGAAACACTGAAGCTTTCTTT.